This T cell receptor (beta chain) was obtained from a study of blood T cells in healthy people across ages. General study results and limits: Older age coincided with a roughly linear decline in TCR beta diversity per million T cells. Long-lived donors exceeded aged donors in naive CD4+ cells and diversity.

A second roughly 7 to 12 cycle PCR used barcoded and J-beta primers. Each cDNA molecule was tagged by a template-switch adaptor with 12 random nucleotides. Via MiXCR, TCRdb re-called the 5' RACE reads, giving one row per CDR3 protein. The top ten hold about 12% of the sample, which has about 1.1 million distinct CDR3 sequences, around two fifths seen once. The CDR3 is 13 residues long. Per the germline V gene, CDR1 is SGHRS and CDR2 is YFSETQ. V shed 0 bases and J shed 5 bases, with 8 bases lying between them. This clonotype showed up just a few times. Its antigen remains unidentified. Isolated per sample were at least 6.5 million PBMCs.

V gene TRBV5-1 combines with J gene TRBJ1-1, with unresolved D. The sequencing sample was made of blood. This receptor was taken from a man aged 18 to 29 in good health. The CDR3 sequence is CASSLERRTEAFF. DNA for the CDR3: TGCGCCAGCAGCTTGGAAAGGCGAACTGAAGCTTTCTTT.